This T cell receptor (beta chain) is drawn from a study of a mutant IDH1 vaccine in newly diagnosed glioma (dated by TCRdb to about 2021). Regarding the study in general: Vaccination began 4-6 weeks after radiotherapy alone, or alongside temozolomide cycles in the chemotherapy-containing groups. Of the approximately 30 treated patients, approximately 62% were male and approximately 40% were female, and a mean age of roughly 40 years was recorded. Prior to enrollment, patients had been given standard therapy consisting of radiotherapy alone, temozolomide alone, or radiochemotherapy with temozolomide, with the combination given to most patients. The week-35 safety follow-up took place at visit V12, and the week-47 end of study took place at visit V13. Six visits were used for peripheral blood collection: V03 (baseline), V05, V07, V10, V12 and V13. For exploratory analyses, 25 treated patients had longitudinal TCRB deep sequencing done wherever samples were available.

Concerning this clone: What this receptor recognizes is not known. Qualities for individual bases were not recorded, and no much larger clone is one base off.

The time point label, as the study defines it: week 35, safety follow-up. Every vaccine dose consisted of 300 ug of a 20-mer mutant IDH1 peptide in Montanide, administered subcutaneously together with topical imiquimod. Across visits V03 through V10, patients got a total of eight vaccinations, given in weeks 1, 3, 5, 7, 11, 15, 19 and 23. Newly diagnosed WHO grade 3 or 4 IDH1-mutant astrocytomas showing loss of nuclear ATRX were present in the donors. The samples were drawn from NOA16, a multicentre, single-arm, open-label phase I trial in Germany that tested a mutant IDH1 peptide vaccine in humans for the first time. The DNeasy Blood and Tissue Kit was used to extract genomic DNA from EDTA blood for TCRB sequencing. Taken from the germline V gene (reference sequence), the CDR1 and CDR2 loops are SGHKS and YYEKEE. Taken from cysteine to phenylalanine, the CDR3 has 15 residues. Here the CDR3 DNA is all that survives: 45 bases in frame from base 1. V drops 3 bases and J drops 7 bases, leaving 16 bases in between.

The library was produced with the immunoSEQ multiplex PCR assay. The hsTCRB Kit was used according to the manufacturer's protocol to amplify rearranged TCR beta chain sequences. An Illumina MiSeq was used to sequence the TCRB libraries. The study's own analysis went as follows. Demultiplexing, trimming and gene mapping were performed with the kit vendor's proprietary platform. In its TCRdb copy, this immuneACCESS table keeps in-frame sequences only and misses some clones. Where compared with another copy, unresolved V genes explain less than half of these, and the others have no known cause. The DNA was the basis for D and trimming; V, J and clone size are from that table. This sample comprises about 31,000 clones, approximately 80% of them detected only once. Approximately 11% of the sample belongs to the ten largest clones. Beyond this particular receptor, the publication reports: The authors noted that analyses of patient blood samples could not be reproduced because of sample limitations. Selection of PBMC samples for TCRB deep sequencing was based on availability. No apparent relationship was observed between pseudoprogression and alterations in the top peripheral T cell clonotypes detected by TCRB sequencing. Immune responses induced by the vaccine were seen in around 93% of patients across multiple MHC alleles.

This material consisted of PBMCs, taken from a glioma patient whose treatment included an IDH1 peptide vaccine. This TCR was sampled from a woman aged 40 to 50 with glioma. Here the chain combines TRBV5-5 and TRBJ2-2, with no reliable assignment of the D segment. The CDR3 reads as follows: CASSSLGPASGELFF. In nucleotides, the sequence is TGTGCCAGCAGCTCCTTGGGCCCAGCGAGCGGGGAGCTGTTTTTT.